The T cell receptor beta chain described here comes from a study of blood T cell repertoires in COVID-19. Study context: The United States, Italy and Spain supplied acute and convalescent COVID-19 samples. In each case, the material was cDNA or gDNA derived from T cells, B-cell-depleted T cells, or PBMCs.

Authors' analysis steps: Amplification with reference gene primers provided the estimates of nucleated cell counts. Generated by immunoSEQ multiplex PCR, the TCRdb table keeps only in-frame clones and is missing some. V and J calls and clone size are as listed in that table; D and trimming were resolved from the DNA. The sample holds about 130,000 clones, about 84% seen once. The CDR3 contains 12 residues. The ends were cut back, 3 bases at V and 2 bases at J, with 5 bases in the middle. Sequencing used peripheral blood. This receptor was identified in an older woman with acute or convalescent COVID-19. The chain has TRBV12-3 or TRBV12-4 and TRBJ2-7; D gene ambiguous. CDR3 in DNA: TGTGCCAGCAGTTTTACAGCCTACGAGCAGTACTTC. Protein sequence: CASSFTAYEQYF.